The clone carrying this T cell receptor beta chain was seen at least ten times. Its specificity is not known. This sample was taken from a study of Graves' ophthalmopathy and Graves' hyperthyroidism. General study results and limits: Sensitivity of about 91% and specificity of 70% to 84% were achieved when a 13-signature model separated ophthalmopathy from stable hyperthyroidism.

As the template, RNA transcripts were used to amplify TCR beta CDR3 regions. First-round RT-PCR employed HTBI primers, with a second-round multiplex PCR after it. TCRdb reprocessed the multiplex PCR reads via MiXCR and lists one record per CDR3 protein. This repertoire shows about 380,000 distinct CDR3 sequences, just over 15% found once; its top ten account for 7%. The CDR3 spans 16 residues. After removal of 0 bases from V and 5 bases from J, the junction contained 1 base not matched to a gene. From germline, CDR1 is MNHEY and CDR2 SVGAGI. The study excluded patients with other autoimmune diseases, uncontrolled infections, pregnancy or lactation. The diagnostic workup employed clinical symptoms, serum thyroxine, TRAb, thyroid ultrasound and orbital computed tomography.

The V call is TRBV6-5, the J call TRBJ2-2; 12 bases line up with TRBD2. Sequencing was done on a sample of peripheral blood. The sequence came from a woman in her late teens or twenties with stable Graves' hyperthyroidism. This CDR3 is CASSYSLAGGTGELFF. CDR3 coding DNA: TGTGCCAGCAGTTACTCGCTAGCGGGGGGGACCGGGGAGCTGTTTTTT.